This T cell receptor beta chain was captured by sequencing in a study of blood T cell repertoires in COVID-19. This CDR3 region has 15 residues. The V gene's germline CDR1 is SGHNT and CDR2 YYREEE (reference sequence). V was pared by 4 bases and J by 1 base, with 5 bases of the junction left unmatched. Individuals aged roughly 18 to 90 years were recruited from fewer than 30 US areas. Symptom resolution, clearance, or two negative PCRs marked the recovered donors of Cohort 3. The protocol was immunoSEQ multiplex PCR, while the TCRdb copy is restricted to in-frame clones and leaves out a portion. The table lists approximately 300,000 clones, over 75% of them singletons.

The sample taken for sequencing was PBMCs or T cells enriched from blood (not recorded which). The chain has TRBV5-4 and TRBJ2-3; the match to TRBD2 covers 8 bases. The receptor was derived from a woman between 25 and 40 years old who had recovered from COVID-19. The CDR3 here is CASSLKRERTDTQYF. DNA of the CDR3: TGTGCCAGCAGCCTCAAGCGGGAGCGCACAGATACGCAGTATTTT.